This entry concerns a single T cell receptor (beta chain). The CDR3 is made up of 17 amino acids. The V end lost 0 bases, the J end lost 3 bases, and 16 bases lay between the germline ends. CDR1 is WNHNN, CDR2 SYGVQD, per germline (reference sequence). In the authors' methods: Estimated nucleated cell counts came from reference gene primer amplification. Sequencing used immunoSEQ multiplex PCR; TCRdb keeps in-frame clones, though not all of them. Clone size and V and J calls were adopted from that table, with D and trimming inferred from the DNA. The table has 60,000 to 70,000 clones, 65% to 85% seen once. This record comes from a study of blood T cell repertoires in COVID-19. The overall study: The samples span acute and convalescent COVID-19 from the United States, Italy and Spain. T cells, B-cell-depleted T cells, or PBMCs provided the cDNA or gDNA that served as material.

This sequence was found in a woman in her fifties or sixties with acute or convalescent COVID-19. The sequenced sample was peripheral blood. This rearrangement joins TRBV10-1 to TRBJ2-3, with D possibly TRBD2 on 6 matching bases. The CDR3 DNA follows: TGCGCCAGCAGTGAGTCGGAGGGGAGAAGTGCGACAGATACGCAGTATTTT. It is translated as CASSESEGRSATDTQYF.